Listed below are T cell receptor beta chains from one sample, sequenced in a study of T cell repertoires in cytomegalovirus infection. The antigens of these receptors remain unknown. TCRdb re-derived calls from the reads in MiXCR, one entry per CDR3 protein. The data hold about 310,000 distinct CDR3 sequences, with 25% observed a single time. This specimen was cultured PBMCs, taken from culture after CMV antigen stimulation. The receptors originated from a human donor in good health (CMV status not recorded). Some clones in this sample may be carry-over from other donors' samples. Both conserved end residues are part of each CDR3. For some rows the clone size is stated as once, few or many, or as a class when expanded; others skip it.

>TRBJ2-2|TRBV5-1|-
CASSVGLAGNTGELFF
>TRBJ2-1|TRBV2|-
CASSEVSRRDAGVFF
>TRBJ1-4|TRBV4-1|few
CASSRPDRGNEKLFF
>TRBJ2-1|TRBV10-2|-
CASSEFSGRVNNEQFF
>TRBJ1-5|TRBV28|few
CASSPPGQGRNQPQHF
>TRBJ2-7|TRBV7-2|few
CASSRVMTSASYEQYF
>TRBJ2-4|TRBV19|-
CASSIQGANIQYF
>TRBJ2-3|TRBV12-3/TRBV12-4|-
CASSSAGDTQYF
>TRBJ1-6|TRBV28|-
CASSLWMGTGLNSPLHF
>TRBJ1-2|TRBV6-5|-
CATRDRRRGGYTF
>TRBJ2-2|TRBV6-2/TRBV6-3|few
CAISPPEAGELFF
>TRBJ2-7|TRBV24-1|-
CATSDSRELYEQYF
>TRBJ1-6|TRBV7-2|-
CASSQYNSPLHF
>TRBJ2-1|TRBV7-9|many
CASSSGTGFNNEQFF
>TRBJ2-5|TRBV7-9|many
CASSLLWREHETQYF
>TRBJ2-2|TRBV7-2|-
CASSLVVSGELFF
>TRBJ2-7|TRBV19|few
CASSIEGGTYEQYF
>TRBJ2-4|TRBV20-1|-
CSARDPAVAKNIQYF
>TRBJ2-1|TRBV20-1|-
CSARDLAGGKYEQFF
>TRBJ1-6|TRBV10-3|-
CAIQTGGSPLHF
>TRBJ2-1|TRBV19|-
CASSSSGRAWEQFF
>TRBJ2-7|TRBV20-1|-
CSAKIRGGGLNEQYF
>TRBJ2-1|TRBV7-2|many
CASSSPGDRGTYNEQFF
>TRBJ1-1|TRBV6-2/TRBV6-3|-
CASKNGGAGDTEAFF
>TRBJ1-1|TRBV18|few
CASSQASMNTEAFF
>TRBJ1-1|TRBV4-1|-
CASSQGGGYPEAFF
>TRBJ2-7|TRBV19|once
CASSIIGGVLEQYF
>TRBJ2-2|TRBV7-2|many
CASSLGPRGQDTGELFF
>TRBJ2-3|TRBV6-1|-
CASSSNRGSFRLTDTQYF
>TRBJ1-1|TRBV29-1|-
CSVFYPGGRGTEAFF
>TRBJ1-2|TRBV7-2|few
CASSSLDRGYDYTF
>TRBJ2-1|TRBV19|-
CASSADLVSSYNEQFF
>TRBJ1-3|TRBV19|-
CASSNRGFDSGNTIYF
>TRBJ2-5|TRBV11-2|-
CASSLERGSGETQYF
>TRBJ2-7|TRBV7-2|many
CASSPGLAGAYEQYF
>TRBJ1-5|TRBV30|few
CAWSGGLGNQPQHF
>TRBJ2-7|TRBV5-1|-
CASSPTGQHYEQYF
>TRBJ2-1|TRBV7-7|-
CASSRRTWDEQFF
>TRBJ1-1|TRBV7-9|many
CASSLRAGGTEAFF
>TRBJ1-2|TRBV5-6|few
CASSLWTADYGYTF
>TRBJ2-5|TRBV7-2|many
CASSQQTGTGRETQYF
>TRBJ2-1|TRBV10-3|few
CAMGHSGNEQFF
>TRBJ1-1|TRBV7-9|-
CASSLVQSEAFF
>TRBJ2-7|TRBV30|-
CAWERTRSRGYEQYF
>TRBJ1-2|TRBV9|-
CASSADYGYTF